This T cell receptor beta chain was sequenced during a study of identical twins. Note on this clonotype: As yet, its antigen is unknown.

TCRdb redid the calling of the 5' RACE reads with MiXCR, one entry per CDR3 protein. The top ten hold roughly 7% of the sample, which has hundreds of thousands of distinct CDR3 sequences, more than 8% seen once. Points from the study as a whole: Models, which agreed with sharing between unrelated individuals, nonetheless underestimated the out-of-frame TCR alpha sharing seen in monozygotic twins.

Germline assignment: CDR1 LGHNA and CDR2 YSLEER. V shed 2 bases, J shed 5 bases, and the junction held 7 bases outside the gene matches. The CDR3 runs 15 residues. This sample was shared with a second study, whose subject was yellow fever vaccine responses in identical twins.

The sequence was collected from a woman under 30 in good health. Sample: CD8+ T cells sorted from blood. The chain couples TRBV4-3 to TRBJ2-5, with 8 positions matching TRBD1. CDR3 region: CASSQTGGEAETQYF. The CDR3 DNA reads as TGCGCCAGCAGCCAAACAGGGGGAGAGGCCGAGACCCAGTACTTC.